The clone carrying this T cell receptor (beta chain) was counted a few times. The sample is drawn from a study of control samples from healthy donors and cancer patients. This CDR3 is 15 amino acids long. CDR1 MNHEY and CDR2 SVGEGT come from the germline V gene. The V end lost 6 bases, the J end lost 0 bases, and 12 bases lay between the germline ends. The protocol was immunoSEQ multiplex PCR, while the TCRdb copy is restricted to in-frame clones and leaves out a portion. The sample includes about 250,000 clones, about four fifths of them seen just once. The sequenced sample was PBMCs. The J gene is TRBJ1-5, the V gene TRBV6-2 or TRBV6-3, with D perhaps TRBD1 (6 bases). The receptor comes from a woman aged 60-75 years with lung cancer. The CDR3 region has the DNA TGTGCCAGCAGCCGAACAGGGAATAGCAATCAGCCCCAGCATTTT. Its translation: CASSRTGNSNQPQHF.